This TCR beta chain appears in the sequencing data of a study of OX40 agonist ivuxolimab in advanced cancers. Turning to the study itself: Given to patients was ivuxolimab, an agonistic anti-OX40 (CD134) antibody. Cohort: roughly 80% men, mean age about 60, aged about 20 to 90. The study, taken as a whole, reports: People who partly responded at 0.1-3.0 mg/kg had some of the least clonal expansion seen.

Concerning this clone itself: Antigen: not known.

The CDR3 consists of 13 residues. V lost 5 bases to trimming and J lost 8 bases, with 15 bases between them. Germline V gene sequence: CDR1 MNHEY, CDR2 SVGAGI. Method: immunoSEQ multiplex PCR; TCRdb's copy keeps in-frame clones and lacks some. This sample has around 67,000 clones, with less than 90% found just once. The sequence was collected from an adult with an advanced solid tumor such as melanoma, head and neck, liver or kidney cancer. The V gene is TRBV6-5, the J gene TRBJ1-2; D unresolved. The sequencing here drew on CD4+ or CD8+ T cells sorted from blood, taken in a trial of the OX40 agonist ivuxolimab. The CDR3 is CASSNWGGPGYTF. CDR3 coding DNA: TGTGCCAGCAGTAATTGGGGAGGTCCCGGCTACACCTTC.